This T cell receptor beta chain stems from a study of Ad26.COV2.S vaccination and SARS-CoV-2 variants. Study results and limitations: The TCR-based breadth and depth measures might underestimate overall T cell responses. Post-vaccination breadth of spike-specific CD8+ and CD4+ T cell responses was reportedly substantial.

Only in-frame clones appear in the TCRdb table, and some are missing; sequencing was by immunoSEQ multiplex PCR. The sample comprises 440,000 or so clones, 90% of which are singletons, and roughly 4% rests with the top ten. As to this clone: Its antigen remains unknown.

V dropped 2 bases and J dropped 10; count of bases not matched to a gene: 8. CDR3 size: 15 residues. Germline V gives CDR1 SGHAT, CDR2 FQDESV (reference sequence). This sample's treatment: about 20 received Ad26.COV2.S at low or high dose, single or two shots; about 5 received placebo; per-sample allocation not given. The samples were gathered on day 63 after the first injection of vaccine or placebo. The rearrangement uses TRBV11-1 and TRBJ2-1; 10 bases are a match to TRBD1. The clonotype comes from a person aged 18-65 years who received the Ad26.COV2.S COVID-19 vaccine or a placebo. The material was peripheral blood, obtained in a trial of Ad26.COV2.S vaccine versus placebo. CDR3 sequence reads: CASSLSETGGGEQFF. DNA for the CDR3: TGTGCCAGCAGCTTATCTGAGACAGGGGGCGGGGAGCAGTTCTTC. Full variable domain (missing parts from reference TRBV11-1 and TRBJ2-1): EAEVAQSPRYKITEKSQAVAFWCDPISGHATLYWYRQILGQGPELLVQFQDESVVDDSQLPKDRFSAERLKGVDSTLKIQPAELGDSAMYLCASSLSETGGGEQFFGPGTRLTVL.